This is a list of T cell receptor beta chains from one sample in a study of T cells in Graves' hyperthyroidism and ophthalmopathy. From the multiplex PCR reads, TCRdb called clonotypes with MiXCR, one entry per CDR3 protein. The sample lists roughly 500,000 distinct CDR3 sequences, 15% to 20% occurring once. Sequencing was performed on blood. These TCRs come from a woman aged 30 to 39 with Graves' ophthalmopathy. CDR3s include the opening cysteine and the closing phenylalanine or tryptophan. The order of the fields is D gene, V gene, clone size, J gene, CDR3 DNA, CDR3 protein. The D gene is left open where the match is weak. Part of the rows lack a size; the others show once, few, many or a class for expanded clones.

>-|TRBV3-1|-|TRBJ1-3
TGTGCCAGCGGCCAAGTCGGGGGAAACGGAAACACCATATATTTT
CASGQVGGNGNTIYF
>-|TRBV9|-|TRBJ2-1
TGTGCCAGCAGCGTAGGGGTAAGGGGAGGATTTGAGCAGTTCTTC
CASSVGVRGGFEQFF
>TRBD2|TRBV30|many|TRBJ2-7
TGTGCCTGGAGTGTCAGGCTAGCGGGATACGAGCAGTACTTC
CAWSVRLAGYEQYF
>-|TRBV12-5|many|TRBJ2-1
TGTGCTAGTGGTTTGGCCCGGGCGGGAAAAGGGTCTCGTGAGCAGTTCTTC
CASGLARAGKGSREQFF
>-|TRBV27|-|TRBJ2-2
TGTGCCAGCAGTTGGGCACGGATGAACGCCGGGGAGCTGTTTTTT
CASSWARMNAGELFF
>-|TRBV19|few|TRBJ2-3
TGTGCCAGTAGTGACGGGGAGGCAGATACGCAGTATTTT
CASSDGEADTQYF
>TRBD1|TRBV12-3/TRBV12-4|many|TRBJ2-2
TGTGCCAGCAGTTTGTCGGCAGGGGGTCCCGGGGAGCTGTTTTTT
CASSLSAGGPGELFF
>TRBD2|TRBV4-2|few|TRBJ2-5
TGTGCCAGCAGCCAAGACTCTAGCGGTTTGATTCAAGAGACCCAGTACTTC
CASSQDSSGLIQETQYF
>-|TRBV15|many|TRBJ2-7
TGTGCCACCAGCAGAGGCGAAGGGTACCAGCAGTACTTC
CATSRGEGYQQYF
>-|TRBV14|few|TRBJ2-1
TGTGCCAGCAGCTCCCTTGATTACGAGAATGAGCAGTTCTTC
CASSSLDYENEQFF
>-|TRBV7-2|many|TRBJ2-5
TGTGCCAGCAGCTTATGGTTAGGCGGCTTCTACTTC
CASSLWLGGFYF
>TRBD2|TRBV18|many|TRBJ2-7
TGTGCCAGCTCACCGACTAGCGGGAGGGGTGCCGAGCAGTACTTC
CASSPTSGRGAEQYF
>-|TRBV6-1|few|TRBJ2-7
TGTGCCAGCAACCCCGCGGAGACTTACGAGCAGTACTTC
CASNPAETYEQYF
>TRBD2|TRBV24-1|few|TRBJ2-1
TGTGCCACCAGTGATCCAGGGACTAGCGGGGACAATGAGCAGTTCTTC
CATSDPGTSGDNEQFF
>TRBD2|TRBV20-1|many|TRBJ2-1
TGCAGTGCTAGAGATCGGCTAGCGGGTATAGTCAATGAGCAGTTCTTC
CSARDRLAGIVNEQFF
>TRBD2|TRBV6-5|few|TRBJ2-7
TGTGCCAGCAGTTACTTACGGACTAGCGGGAAGAATCACGAGCAGTACTTC
CASSYLRTSGKNHEQYF
>TRBD1|TRBV4-3|-|TRBJ2-2
TGCGCCAGCAGCCAAGATCTGTCCCAGGGGGCCCTGAACACCGGGGAGCTGTTTTTT
CASSQDLSQGALNTGELFF
>-|TRBV5-5|-|TRBJ1-5
TGTGCCAGCAGCTTTGGGCGGCAGGATCAGCCCCAGCATTTT
CASSFGRQDQPQHF
>TRBD2|TRBV7-9|many|TRBJ2-5
TGTGCCAGCAGTCGTATAGCGGGAGAAGTCGAGGGGACCCAGTACTTC
CASSRIAGEVEGTQYF
>-|TRBV29-1|-|TRBJ2-1
TGCAGCGTTGAAGATGGCGGCCATGAGCAGTTCTTC
CSVEDGGHEQFF
>TRBD2|TRBV2|many|TRBJ2-7
TGTGCCAGCAGTGAAGCGGGGGGACTAGTGACGGGCGAGCAGTACTTC
CASSEAGGLVTGEQYF
>TRBD1|TRBV14|few|TRBJ2-1
TGTGCCAGCAGCCAAGATGTAGTGGGACAGGTACTCTACAATGAGCAGTTCTTC
CASSQDVVGQVLYNEQFF
>TRBD1|TRBV4-1|many|TRBJ1-5
TGCGCCAGCAGGCGGACAGGGTTTGGCCAGCCCCAGCATTTT
CASRRTGFGQPQHF
>TRBD1|TRBV28|many|TRBJ2-7
TGTGCCAGCAGTACCCGGTACACAGGGGGTGGCTACGAGCAGTACTTC
CASSTRYTGGGYEQYF
>-|TRBV4-1|-|TRBJ1-2
TGCGCCAGCAGCCAAGAAGCCCCCTTGATTCTCCGGGGCTACACCTTC
CASSQEAPLILRGYTF
>-|TRBV4-2|many|TRBJ1-1
TGTGCCAGCAGCCAACCTGGGGTAGGGATGAACACTGAAGCTTTCTTT
CASSQPGVGMNTEAFF
>-|TRBV10-3|-|TRBJ2-5
TGTGCCATCAGTGAGGAACCCCAAGAGACCCAGTACTTC
CAISEEPQETQYF
>-|TRBV7-2|many|TRBJ2-7
TGTGCCAGCAGCTTAGGGGCCCGGTACGAGCAGTACTTC
CASSLGARYEQYF
>-|TRBV4-2|-|TRBJ1-5
TGTGCCAGCAGCCAAGAAGTCGGCAGGAGTCAGCCCCAGCATTTT
CASSQEVGRSQPQHF
>TRBD1|TRBV7-2|many|TRBJ2-2
TGTGCCAGCAGCTTTAGCAGAGGGACAGGGGGCGCCGGGGAGCTGTTTTTT
CASSFSRGTGGAGELFF
>TRBD1|TRBV7-2|-|TRBJ1-3
TGTGCCAGCAGCTGGTACAGGGACAGCTCTGGAAACACCATATATTTT
CASSWYRDSSGNTIYF
>TRBD2|TRBV11-3|many|TRBJ2-3
TGTGCCAGCAGCCCCCTGGGTAGCGGGAGCCCCTGGCAAGATACGCAGTATTTT
CASSPLGSGSPWQDTQYF
>-|TRBV12-3/TRBV12-4|many|TRBJ2-5
TGTGCCAGCAGCCGTCGGACGGAGCAAGAGACCCAGTACTTC
CASSRRTEQETQYF
>TRBD2|TRBV28|-|TRBJ2-5
TGTGCCAGCAGTTTTAGACTAGCGACGGCGACCCAGTACTTC
CASSFRLATATQYF
>-|TRBV15|few|TRBJ1-5
TGTGCCACCAGCAGAGATGCTGGAGGGCAGCCCCAGCATTTT
CATSRDAGGQPQHF
>-|TRBV7-2|many|TRBJ2-3
TGTGCCAGCAGCCCGGGGATTAGCACAGATACGCAGTATTTT
CASSPGISTDTQYF
>-|TRBV7-9|many|TRBJ2-2
TGTGCCAGCAGCTCCATATTGACAGGCTCGAACACCGGGGAGCTGTTTTTT
CASSSILTGSNTGELFF
>TRBD2|TRBV28|many|TRBJ2-7
TGTGCCAGCAGTTCAGTCGGGACTAGCGTTTACGAGCAGTACTTC
CASSSVGTSVYEQYF
>-|TRBV18|many|TRBJ1-1
TGTGCCAGCTCACGAGGCGGAGCGGCAGGACTTAACACTGAAGCTTTCTTT
CASSRGGAAGLNTEAFF
>-|TRBV7-8|many|TRBJ2-1
TGTGCCAGCAGCTTAGTAGGCCTCGTGGGGACGGGTGAGCAGTTCTTC
CASSLVGLVGTGEQFF
>TRBD2|TRBV5-1|many|TRBJ2-3
TGCGCCAGCAGCTTGGCGTCATGGCGGGGGGGTGATACGCAGTATTTT
CASSLASWRGGDTQYF
>-|TRBV18|many|TRBJ1-1
TGTGCCAGCTCACCAAGGGTGATGGGCACTGAAGCTTTCTTT
CASSPRVMGTEAFF
>-|TRBV12-3/TRBV12-4|many|TRBJ2-7
TGTGCCAGCAGTTTAGCCCCGTACGAGCAGTACTTC
CASSLAPYEQYF